What follows are 9 T cell receptor beta chains derived from one specimen sequenced in a study of blood T cells in healthy people across ages. Through a sample-barcoded 5' primer and a J-beta primer mix, a second PCR was run for roughly 7 to 12 cycles. MiXCR, applied by TCRdb to the 5' RACE reads, yields one record per CDR3 protein. The sample includes approximately 800,000 distinct CDR3 sequences, roughly 60% of them seen just once. The sequencing sample was made of blood. The receptor source for this set is a man younger than 45 in good health.

This clonotype occurred a few times. V and J are TRBV4-2 and TRBJ1-4; the match to TRBD1 covers 9 bases. Germline values: CDR1 LGHNA, CDR2 YNFKEQ. The trim removed 4 bases at V and 8 bases at J, leaving 8 bases unmatched. CDR3 length equals 15 residues. This CDR3 is CASSPRDREVEKLFF. CDR3 nucleotides: TGTGCCAGCAGCCCTCGGGACAGGGAGGTAGAAAAACTGTTTTTT.

The chain combines TRBV20-1 with TRBJ2-2, with D maybe TRBD2 (5 bases). The germline CDR1 and CDR2 sequences are DFQATT and SNEGSKA (reference sequence). The CDR3 runs to 11 residues. V was pared by 3 bases and J by 8 bases, with 7 bases between. The CDR3 DNA follows: TGCAGTGCTAGGAGGGAGGGGGAGCTGTTTTTT. Amino acids: CSARREGELFF.

On this clonotype itself: Sequence at one end of the junction differs from germline and may be a read error. The chain links TRBV27 to TRBJ2-7; D perhaps matches TRBD1 (6 bases). The CDR3 runs 14 residues. The germline V gene encodes CDR1 MNHEY and CDR2 SMNVEV (reference sequence). The CDR3 nucleotides read TGTGCCAGCAGTCGAGGGGGTAGCTCCCACGAGCAGTACTTC. Translating it yields CASSRGGSSHEQYF.

The chain couples TRBV7-2 to TRBJ2-7; a possible D gene is TRBD1 (6 bases). The CDR3 contains 15 residues. Germline-derived CDR1 and CDR2 are SGHTA and FQGNSA. Trimming took off 1 base at V and 1 base at J, with 11 bases between the two ends. The CDR3 loop is CASSLGSQGSYEQYF. For the CDR3, the DNA is TGTGCCAGCAGCTTAGGTTCCCAGGGGTCCTACGAGCAGTACTTC.

The V call is TRBV7-3, the J call TRBJ2-2; D is possibly TRBD1 (6 bases). V gave up 2 bases and J gave up 4 bases, with 17 bases separating them. Germline CDR1 reads SGHTA; CDR2 reads FQGTGA. This CDR3 is 17 amino acids long. The CDR3 reads CASSLQGHSGGTGELFF. DNA for the CDR3: TGTGCCAGCAGCTTACAGGGACACAGTGGAGGCACCGGGGAGCTGTTTTTT. Full variable domain (missing parts from reference TRBV7-3 and TRBJ2-2): GAGVSQTPSNKVTEKGKYVELRCDPISGHTALYWYRQSLGQGPEFLIYFQGTGAADDSGLPNDRFFAVRPEGSVSTLKIQRTERGDSAVYLCASSLQGHSGGTGELFFGEGSRLTVL.

The chain combines TRBV4-2 with TRBJ2-7, with 12 bases lining up with TRBD2. The tail of the sequence fits TRBJ2-5 better, so the J call may be wrong. There are 15 residues in the CDR3. Germline-derived CDR1 and CDR2 are LGHNA and YNFKEQ. For the CDR3, the DNA is TGTGCCAGCAGCCCGGCACTAGCGGGGGGAGAGACCCAGTACTTC. The encoded protein is CASSPALAGGETQYF.

At least ten counts were recorded for this clonotype. The rearrangement joins TRBV20-1 to TRBJ2-2; no clear D. V was clipped by 2 bases and J by 0 bases, with 7 bases between them. Per germline, CDR1 DFQATT and CDR2 SNEGSKA (reference sequence). CDR3 size: 14 residues. The CDR3 loop reads CSARPTSNTGELFF. CDR3 coding DNA: TGCAGTGCTAGACCTACCTCGAACACCGGGGAGCTGTTTTTT.

The chain carries TRBV4-3 and TRBJ1-2; D unclear. V lost 0 bases, J lost 4 bases, and 15 bases lay in between. The CDR3 runs to 16 residues. The germline gives CDR1 LGHNA, CDR2 YSLEER. This CDR3 is CASSQDPGSRAYGYTF. The CDR3 region has the DNA TGCGCCAGCAGCCAAGATCCGGGTAGCAGAGCCTATGGCTACACCTTC.

The J gene is TRBJ2-7, the V gene TRBV20-1; D gene uncertain. The V and J ends lost 6 bases and 5 bases respectively, with 14 bases between them. The CDR3 extends over 12 amino acids. Germline CDR1 is DFQATT and CDR2 is SNEGSKA (reference sequence). CDR3 protein: CSASGGVHEQYF. In DNA form, the CDR3 reads TGCAGTGCCAGTGGTGGGGTCCACGAGCAGTACTTC.